This TCR beta chain was sequenced during a study of T cells expressing NK-cell markers. Turning to the study itself: From sorted CD3+CD56+NKG2C+, CD3+CD56+NKG2C- and CD3+CD56-NKG2C+ T cells came the TCR beta repertoires.

This CDR3 is 15 amino acids long. Looked up from germline, CDR1 is LGHNA and CDR2 is YSLEER. Study findings and constraints: Specificity for HCMV among expanded NKG2C+ T cell clones was not established.

What made the TCR beta cDNA was 5'RACE template switching with UMIs. For each CDR3 protein, TCRdb gives one entry from its re-call of the 5' RACE reads, without DNA. The specimen's table records approximately 150,000 distinct CDR3 sequences. On this clonotype: Its specificity is unknown.

The V call is TRBV4-3, the J call TRBJ2-5; TCRdb calls TRBD1, which cannot be checked without DNA. Specimen: blood T cells: a sorted CD56 or NKG2C T cell subset, CD4+ or CD8+ T cells, or bulk PBMC T cells (not recorded which). The sequence was collected from a man between 18 and 29 years old in good health. The CDR3 spells CASSQDYRQGETQYF.